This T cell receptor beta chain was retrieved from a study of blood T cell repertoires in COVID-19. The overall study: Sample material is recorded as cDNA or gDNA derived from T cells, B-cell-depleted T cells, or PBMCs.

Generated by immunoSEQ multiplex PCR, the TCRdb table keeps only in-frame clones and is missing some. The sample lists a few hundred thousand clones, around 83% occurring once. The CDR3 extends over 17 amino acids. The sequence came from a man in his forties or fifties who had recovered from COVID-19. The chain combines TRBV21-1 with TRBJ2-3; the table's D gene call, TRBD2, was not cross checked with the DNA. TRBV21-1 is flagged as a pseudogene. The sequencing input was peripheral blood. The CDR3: CASSVGTSGRSTDTQYF. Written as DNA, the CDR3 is TGTGCCAGCAGCGTCGGGACTAGCGGGAGGAGCACAGATACGCAGTATTTT.